This entry describes one TCR beta chain. Its antigen remains undetermined. No base-level quality is on record; no much larger clone is a single base apart. The sample comes from a study of CD8 T cells in Susac syndrome (dated by TCRdb to between 2018 and 2020). Study-level background: The study used repertoire sequencing to test whether antigen drove CD8+ T cell activation and differentiation in Susac syndrome. The clonality of the CD8+ T cell repertoire was compared across approximately 11 healthy donors, around 14 Susac syndrome patients and 15 multiple sclerosis patients. Here is what the overall study found, with its caveats: The TCR sequencing and HLA analysis was acknowledged to have included a relatively small number of individuals.

RNA was extracted using the RNeasy kit, and roughly 0.5 to 1 microgram was reverse transcribed with random hexamers. The immunoSEQ multiplex PCR assay, which covers 54 Vbeta and 13 Jbeta segments, was used to amplify TCR beta CDR3 regions. PCR amplification bias was corrected by using a synthetic template baseline for primer optimization and computational correction. On the authors' methods: Reads were assigned to V, D and J genes according to IMGT and analyzed in immunoSEQ Analyzer, with only productive sequences retained. Clonality was calculated as one minus the Shannon entropy normalized by log2 of the number of productive unique sequences. Public and private clones were assessed among the 100 most prevalent clones of each patient and control. Clones were defined as Susac-specific if absent from the healthy and MS cohorts, from around 1,100 published viral clones and from other ImmuneACCESS disease sequences. The public reads were quality trimmed at Q25 with fastp and then assembled into clones with MiXCR by TCRdb, keeping productive beta chains. Rows with one shared CDR3 protein collapse into an entry with the most common genes and DNA. The V and J calls here are based on TCRdb, not the publication. The sample data list approximately 80,000 distinct CDR3 sequences, and more than 85% of these were observed just once. The ten largest account for roughly 0.49% of the sample.

Peripheral blood CD8+ and CD4+ T cells from healthy donors, Susac syndrome patients and multiple sclerosis patients were profiled by high-throughput TCR beta sequencing. Multiple sclerosis controls were treatment-naive patients with stable or active relapsing-remitting disease fulfilling revised McDonald criteria. Bulk CD8+ and CD4+ T cells were purified by magnetic negative isolation, while CD8+ TEMRA cells were enriched using FACS. Blood was drawn into EDTA tubes, processed within 24 hours, and PBMCs were isolated by density gradient centrifugation. PBMCs destined for TCR sequencing were cryopreserved in liquid nitrogen and later thawed in a 37 °C water bath. A purity of at least 90% was achieved for sorted or isolated CD4+, CD8+ and CD8+ TEMRA cells. The CDR3 goes from the cysteine to the phenylalanine over 13 residues. CDR3 DNA only is kept here, 39 bases in frame from base 1. The germline V gene specifies SGHDT as CDR1 and YYEEEE as CDR2. At the junction V is shortened by 4 bases and J by 1 base, with 9 bases in between.

The specimen sequenced was CD8+ T cells from PBMCs. The sequence links TRBV5-6 to TRBJ2-7, with the identity of the D gene unclear. The TCR sequence derives from a human donor with multiple sclerosis. The CDR3 region has the sequence CASSTIGSYEQYF. The nucleotide sequence reads as follows: TGTGCCAGCAGCACCATTGGATCCTACGAGCAGTACTTC.